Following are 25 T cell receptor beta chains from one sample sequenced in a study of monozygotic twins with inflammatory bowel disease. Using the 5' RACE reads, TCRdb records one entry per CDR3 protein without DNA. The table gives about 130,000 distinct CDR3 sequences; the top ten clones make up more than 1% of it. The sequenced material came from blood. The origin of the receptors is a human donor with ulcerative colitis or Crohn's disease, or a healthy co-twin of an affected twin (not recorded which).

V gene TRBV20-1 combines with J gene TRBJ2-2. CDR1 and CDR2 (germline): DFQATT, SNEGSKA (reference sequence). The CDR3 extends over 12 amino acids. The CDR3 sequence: CSASLGAGELFF.

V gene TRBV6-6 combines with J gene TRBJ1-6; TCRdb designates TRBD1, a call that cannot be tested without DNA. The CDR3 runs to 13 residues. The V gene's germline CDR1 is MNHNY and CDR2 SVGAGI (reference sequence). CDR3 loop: CAIQGGEGSPLHF.

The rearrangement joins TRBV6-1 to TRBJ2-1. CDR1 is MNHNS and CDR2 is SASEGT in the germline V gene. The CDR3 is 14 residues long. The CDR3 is CASSVREAYNEQFF.

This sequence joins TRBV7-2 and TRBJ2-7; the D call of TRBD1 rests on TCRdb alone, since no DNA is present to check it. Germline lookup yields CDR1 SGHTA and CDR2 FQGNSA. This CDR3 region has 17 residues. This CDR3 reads CASSLDPLGAGREEQYF. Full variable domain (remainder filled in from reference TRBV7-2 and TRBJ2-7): GAGVSQSPSNKVTEKGKDVELRCDPISGHTALYWYRQSLGQGLEFLIYFQGNSAPDKSGLPSDRFSAERTGGSVSTLTIQRTQQEDSAVYLCASSLDPLGAGREEQYFGPGTRLTVT.

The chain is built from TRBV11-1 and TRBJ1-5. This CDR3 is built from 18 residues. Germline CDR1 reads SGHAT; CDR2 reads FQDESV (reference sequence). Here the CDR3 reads CASSPAVIGQGPLQPQHF.

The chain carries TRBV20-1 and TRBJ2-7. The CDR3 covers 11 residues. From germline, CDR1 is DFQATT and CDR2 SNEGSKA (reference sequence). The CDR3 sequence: CSASSAYEQYF.

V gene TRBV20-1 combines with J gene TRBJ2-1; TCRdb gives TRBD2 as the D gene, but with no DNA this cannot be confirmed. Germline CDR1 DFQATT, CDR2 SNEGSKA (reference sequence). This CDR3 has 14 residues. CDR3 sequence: CRGDLAGGLDEQFF.

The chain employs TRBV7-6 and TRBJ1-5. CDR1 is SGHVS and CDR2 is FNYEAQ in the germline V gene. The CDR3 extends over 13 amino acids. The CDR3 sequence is CASSLEYNQPQHF.

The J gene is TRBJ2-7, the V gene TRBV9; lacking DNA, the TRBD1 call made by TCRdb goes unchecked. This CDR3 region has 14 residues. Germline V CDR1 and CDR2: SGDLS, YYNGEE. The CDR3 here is CASSFGTGSYEQYF.

The CDR3 loop reads CASSLGDLAGGPNEQFF. The chain combines TRBV12-3 or TRBV12-4 with TRBJ2-1; lacking DNA, the TRBD2 call made by TCRdb goes unchecked. The CDR3 sequence is 17 residues long.

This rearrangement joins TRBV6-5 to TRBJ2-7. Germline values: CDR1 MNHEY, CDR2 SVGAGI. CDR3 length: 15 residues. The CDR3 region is CASIYRLAVGYEQYF.

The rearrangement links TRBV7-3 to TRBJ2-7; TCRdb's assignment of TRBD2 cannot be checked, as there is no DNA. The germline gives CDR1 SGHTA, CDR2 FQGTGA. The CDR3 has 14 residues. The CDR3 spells CASSLAGPPYEQYF.

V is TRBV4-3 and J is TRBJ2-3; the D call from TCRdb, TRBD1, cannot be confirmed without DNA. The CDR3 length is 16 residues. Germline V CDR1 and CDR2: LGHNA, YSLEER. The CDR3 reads CASSQVGPGTEDLQYF.

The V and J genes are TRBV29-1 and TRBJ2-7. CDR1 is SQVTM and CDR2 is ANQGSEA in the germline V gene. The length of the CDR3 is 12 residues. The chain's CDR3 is CSFSGSAYEPYF.

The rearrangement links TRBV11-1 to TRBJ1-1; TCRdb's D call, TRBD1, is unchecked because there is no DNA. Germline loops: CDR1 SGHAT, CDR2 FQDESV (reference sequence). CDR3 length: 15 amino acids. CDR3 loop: CASSLEGQIYTEAFF.

The CDR3 loop reads CASSLEDSLFRNTIYF. The gene calls are TRBV7-8 and TRBJ1-3; TCRdb's assignment of TRBD1 cannot be checked, as there is no DNA. Germline values: CDR1 SGHVS, CDR2 FQNEAQ. The CDR3 has 16 residues.

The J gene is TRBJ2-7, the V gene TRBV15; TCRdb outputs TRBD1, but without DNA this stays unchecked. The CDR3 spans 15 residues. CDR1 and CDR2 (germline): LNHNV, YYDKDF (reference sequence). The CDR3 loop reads CATSAPGQFSYEQYF.

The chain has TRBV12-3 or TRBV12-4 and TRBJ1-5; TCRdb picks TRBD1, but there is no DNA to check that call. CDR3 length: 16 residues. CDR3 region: CASSRDRASGNQPQHF.

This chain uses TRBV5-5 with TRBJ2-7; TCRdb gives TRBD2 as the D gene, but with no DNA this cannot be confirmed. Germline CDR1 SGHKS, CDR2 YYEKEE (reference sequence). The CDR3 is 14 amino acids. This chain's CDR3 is CASSSGTRTYEQYF.

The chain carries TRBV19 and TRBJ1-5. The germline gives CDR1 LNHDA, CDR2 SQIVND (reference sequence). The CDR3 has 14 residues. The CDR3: CATTGRGINQPQHF.

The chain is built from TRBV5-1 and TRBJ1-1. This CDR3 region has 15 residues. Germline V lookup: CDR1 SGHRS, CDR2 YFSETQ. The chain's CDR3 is CASSLLRAGNTEAFF.

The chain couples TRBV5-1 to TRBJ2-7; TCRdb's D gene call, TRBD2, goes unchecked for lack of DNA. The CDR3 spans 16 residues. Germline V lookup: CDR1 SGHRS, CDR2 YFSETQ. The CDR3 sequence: CASSSGLAGGRYEQYF.

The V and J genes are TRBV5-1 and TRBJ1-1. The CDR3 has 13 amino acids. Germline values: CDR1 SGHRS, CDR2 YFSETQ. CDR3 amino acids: CASGLRANTEAFF. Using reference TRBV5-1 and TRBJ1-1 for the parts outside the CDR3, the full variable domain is KAGVTQTPRYLIKTRGQQVTLSCSPISGHRSVSWYQQTPGQGLQFLFEYFSETQRNKGNFPGRFSGRQFSNSRSEMNVSTLELGDSALYLCASGLRANTEAFFGQGTRLTVV.

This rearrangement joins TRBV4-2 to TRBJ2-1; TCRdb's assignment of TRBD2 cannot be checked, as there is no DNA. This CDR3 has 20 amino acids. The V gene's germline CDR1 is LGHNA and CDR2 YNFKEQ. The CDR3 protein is CASSPNPGTSGRAHYNEQFF.

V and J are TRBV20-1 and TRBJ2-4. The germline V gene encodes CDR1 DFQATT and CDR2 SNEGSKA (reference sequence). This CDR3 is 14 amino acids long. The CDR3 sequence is CSASSTVAKNIQYF.